These 32 T cell receptor beta chains originate from one sample sequenced in a study of a mutant IDH1 vaccine in newly diagnosed glioma. Time point noted: week 47, end of study. Doses consisted of 300 ug of mutant IDH1 20-mer peptide each, paired with topical imiquimod. These receptors are not linked to any known antigen. Produced via immunoSEQ multiplex PCR; TCRdb's table is partial and in-frame only. The sample yields some 21,000 clones, around 82% seen once. The sample here was PBMCs, taken from a glioma patient whose treatment included an IDH1 peptide vaccine. The receptors derive from a middle-aged man with glioma.

This clone came up a few times. V gene TRBV19 combines with J gene TRBJ1-1, with 10 bases that match TRBD1. The junction had 4 bases not matched to a gene; V was cut back by 5 bases and J by 4 bases. CDR3 size: 14 residues. Germline CDR1 LNHDA, CDR2 SQIVND (reference sequence). In DNA form, the CDR3 reads TGTGCCAGTAGTCCGGGACAGGGGAGCACTGAAGCTTTCTTT. It codes for CASSPGQGSTEAFF.

This chain uses TRBV19 with TRBJ2-7, with D possibly being TRBD2 (5 bases). This CDR3 has 14 residues. The V end lost 5 bases, the J end lost 7 bases, and 18 bases lay between the germline ends. Germline CDR1 reads LNHDA; CDR2 reads SQIVND (reference sequence). In nucleotides, the CDR3 is TGTGCCAGTAGTGCGGGTCAACCTTCTGGAGAGCAGTACTTC. Amino acid sequence: CASSAGQPSGEQYF.

V usage is TRBV18 and J usage is TRBJ1-4, with D unresolved. Germline CDR1 is KGHSH and CDR2 is LQKENI. The CDR3 consists of 15 residues. V gave up 2 bases and J gave up 5 bases, with 12 bases separating them. In DNA, the CDR3 is TGTGCCAGCTCACCATACAGCTCGCGCAATGAAAAACTGTTTTTT. It encodes CASSPYSSRNEKLFF.

This clone was detected only once. The CDR3 DNA is TGCGCCAGCAGCCGGACCGGGACAGGCATCGGTGGGGCCAACGTCCTGACTTTC. As protein: CASSRTGTGIGGANVLTF. This chain uses TRBV5-1 with TRBJ2-6; 8 nucleotides line up with TRBD1. Germline-derived CDR1 and CDR2 are SGHRS and YFSETQ. V trimming: 4 bases; J trimming: 3 bases; junction bases outside the gene matches: 12. This CDR3 region has 18 residues.

This sequence joins TRBV29-1 and TRBJ2-7; no clear D gene. Trimming pared 5 bases from V and 7 bases from J, leaving 15 bases between. Germline V CDR1 and CDR2: SQVTM, ANQGSEA. The CDR3 consists of 12 residues. CDR3 sequence reads: CSVTITDLEQYF. In DNA, the CDR3 is TGCAGCGTTACGATTACTGATCTGGAGCAGTACTTC.

This clone appeared once. The rearrangement uses TRBV13 and TRBJ1-4, with TRBD1 matching over 10 bases. J was trimmed by 4 bases and V by 5 bases; bases with no gene match: 7. CDR3 length: 16 residues. Germline CDR1 reads PRHDT; CDR2 reads FYEKMQ (reference sequence). The CDR3 nucleotides are TGTGCCAGCAGCCGGGACAGGGGCCACGGTAATGAAAAACTGTTTTTT. It translates to CASSRDRGHGNEKLFF. Together with reference TRBV13 and TRBJ1-4, the CDR3 gives the full variable domain: AAGVIQSPRHLIKEKRETATLKCYPIPRHDTVYWYQQGPGQDPQFLISFYEKMQSDKGSIPDRFSAQQFSDYHSELNMSSLELGDSALYFCASSRDRGHGNEKLFFGSGTQLSVL.

This chain links TRBV7-8 with TRBJ2-7; TRBD2 agrees at 11 bases. The V gene end was trimmed by 5 bases and the J gene end by 7 bases; junction bases not matched to a gene: 13. The CDR3 runs 16 residues. CDR1 SGHVS and CDR2 FQNEAQ come from the germline V gene. CDR3 DNA sequence: TGTGCCAGCAGCCTTACTATAGCGGGAGGGAATGGAGAGCAGTACTTC. This codes for CASSLTIAGGNGEQYF.

The rearrangement uses TRBV28 and TRBJ1-5; the D is unclear. The CDR3 has 13 amino acids. V was pared by 7 bases and J by 2 bases, with 9 bases between. Germline V gene sequence: CDR1 MDHEN, CDR2 SYDVKM. The CDR3: CASNRGGNQPQHF. The CDR3 DNA follows: TGTGCCAGCAACAGAGGAGGCAATCAGCCCCAGCATTTT.

In this sample, this clone is medium-sized. CDR3 in DNA: TGTGCCAGCTCACCAATGGAGGGGCGGACGGACCAGCCCCAGCATTTT. Its translation is CASSPMEGRTDQPQHF. The V call is TRBV18, the J call TRBJ1-5, with a possible D match to TRBD1 (5 bases). The CDR3 extends over 16 amino acids. Trimming removed 2 bases from V and 7 bases from J, with 18 bases in between. Germline CDR1 and CDR2: KGHSH and LQKENI.

The genes are TRBV9 and TRBJ2-3; D perhaps matches TRBD2 (5 bases). Germline CDR1 SGDLS, CDR2 YYNGEE. The CDR3 has 15 amino acids. The V end was cut by 0 bases, the J end by 0 bases, with 8 bases between. The CDR3 DNA follows: TGTGCCAGCAGCGTAGAACTAGGGAGCACAGATACGCAGTATTTT. This sequence encodes CASSVELGSTDTQYF.

The rearrangement links TRBV7-8 to TRBJ2-1, with TRBD2 matching 13 bases. CDR1 SGHVS and CDR2 FQNEAQ come from the germline V gene. The CDR3 has 19 amino acids. J lost 0 bases, V lost 4 bases, and 9 bases had no gene match. CDR3 DNA: TGTGCCAGCAGCTCTCTAGGGACTAGCGGGACGAGCTCCTACAATGAGCAGTTCTTC. Translating it yields CASSSLGTSGTSSYNEQFF.

The chain is built from TRBV19 and TRBJ2-2; 7 bases fit TRBD1. From germline, CDR1 is LNHDA and CDR2 SQIVND (reference sequence). The V and J ends lost 6 bases and 2 bases, in that order; junction bases with no gene match: 3. The CDR3 runs to 14 residues. The CDR3 loop reads CASRGQTNTGELFF. The CDR3 DNA is TGTGCCAGTAGGGGACAGACTAACACCGGGGAGCTGTTTTTT.

The rearrangement joins TRBV2 to TRBJ2-3; TRBD2 agrees at 11 bases. Germline CDR1 is SNHLY and CDR2 is FYNNEI. Trimming cost V 7 bases and J 0 bases; bases outside gene matches: 9. The CDR3 consists of 17 residues. The CDR3 protein is CASTYATSGTSTDTQYF. In nucleotides, the CDR3 is TGTGCCAGCACCTACGCGACTAGCGGGACCAGCACAGATACGCAGTATTTT.

The chain combines TRBV14 with TRBJ2-7; 7 bases align to TRBD2. V trimming: 1 base; J trimming: 5 bases; junction bases outside the gene matches: 8. CDR3 length: 15 residues. Germline-derived CDR1 and CDR2 are SGHDN and FVKESK. The CDR3 here is CASSQGGGSEDEQYF. CDR3 DNA: TGTGCCAGCAGCCAAGGGGGCGGGAGTGAAGACGAGCAGTACTTC.

The rearrangement uses TRBV18 and TRBJ1-1; D is unresolved. The CDR3 is made up of 14 amino acids. V shed 1 base and J shed 1 base, with 7 bases lying between them. Germline CDR1 and CDR2: KGHSH and LQKENI. CDR3 residues: CASSPLAENTEAFF. For the CDR3, the DNA is TGTGCCAGCTCACCACTGGCAGAGAACACTGAAGCTTTCTTT.

The chain couples TRBV7-2 to TRBJ1-2; 7 bases fit TRBD1. With V trimmed by 1 base and J by 6 bases, 5 bases remained unmatched. This CDR3 region has 14 residues. Germline CDR1 is SGHTA and CDR2 is FQGNSA. The CDR3 region has the DNA TGTGCCAGCAGCTTAGTTGTAGGGGGCAATGGCTACACCTTC. Its protein is CASSLVVGGNGYTF. Full variable domain (outside the CDR3, taken from reference TRBV7-2 and TRBJ1-2): GAGVSQSPSNKVTEKGKDVELRCDPISGHTALYWYRQSLGQGLEFLIYFQGNSAPDKSGLPSDRFSAERTGGSVSTLTIQRTQQEDSAVYLCASSLVVGGNGYTFGSGTRLTVV.

This clone was detected only a few times. The rearrangement links TRBV28 to TRBJ2-3, with 7 positions matching TRBD2. Losses at the gene ends were 8 bases for V and 2 bases for J; bases not matched to a gene: 19. CDR1 and CDR2 (germline): MDHEN, SYDVKM. The CDR3 spans 18 residues. The CDR3 region is CASGRSGYGLADTDTQYF. The CDR3 DNA follows: TGTGCCAGCGGAAGGTCGGGTTATGGGCTAGCGGACACAGATACGCAGTATTTT. The full variable domain, with the rest looked up from reference TRBV28 and TRBJ2-3, is DVKVTQSSRYLVKRTGEKVFLECVQDMDHENMFWYRQDPGLGLRLIYFSYDVKMKEKGDIPEGYSVSREKKERFSLILESASTNQTSMYLCASGRSGYGLADTDTQYFGPGTRLTVL.

The V gene is TRBV7-9, the J gene TRBJ2-7; 10 nucleotides match TRBD2. V lost 5 bases, J lost 6 bases, and 13 bases stayed unmatched. This CDR3 spans 16 amino acids. Germline CDR1 is SEHNR and CDR2 is FQNEAQ (reference sequence). The CDR3 region is CASSPGGLAGVLEQYF. The CDR3 DNA sequence: TGTGCCAGCAGCCCCGGAGGGCTAGCGGGAGTTCTCGAGCAGTACTTC.

The chain couples TRBV7-2 to TRBJ2-7, with TRBD2 identical over 8 bases. The CDR3 is made up of 16 amino acids. Germline CDR1 reads SGHTA; CDR2 reads FQGNSA. With V trimmed by 0 bases and J by 6 bases, 10 bases remained unmatched. The CDR3 spells CASSLAGTRFRSEQYF. The CDR3, as DNA: TGTGCCAGCAGCTTAGCCGGGACTAGGTTCCGGTCCGAGCAGTACTTC.

The chain employs TRBV4-3 and TRBJ2-3; D uncertain. V lost 1 base, J lost 5 bases, and 7 bases lay in between. CDR1 and CDR2 (germline): LGHNA, YSLEER. This CDR3 is 13 amino acids long. CDR3 DNA: TGCGCCAGCAGCCAAGCGAAAGGAGATACGCAGTATTTT. It encodes CASSQAKGDTQYF.

This rearrangement joins TRBV7-8 to TRBJ2-3; a possible D gene is TRBD1 (6 bases). V was pared by 3 bases and J by 0 bases, with 10 bases between. CDR3 length equals 15 residues. The germline V gene has CDR1 SGHVS and CDR2 FQNEAQ. CDR3 amino acids: CASSFLRGSTDTQYF. The CDR3 coding sequence is TGTGCCAGCAGCTTCCTGAGGGGGAGCACAGATACGCAGTATTTT.

J is TRBJ2-1 and V is TRBV6-4, with 9 bases matching TRBD2. The CDR3 is 15 amino acids. Per germline, CDR1 MRHNA and CDR2 SNTAGT. V dropped 1 base and J dropped 5; count of bases not matched to a gene: 3. The CDR3 here is CASSDLAGGDNEQFF. Here the CDR3 DNA reads TGTGCCAGCAGTGACTTGGCGGGAGGGGACAATGAGCAGTTCTTC.

The chain recombines TRBV5-1 with TRBJ2-7; 12 nucleotides agree with TRBD2. Germline CDR1 SGHRS, CDR2 YFSETQ. CDR3 length: 15 residues. The V gene end was trimmed by 0 bases and the J gene end by 5 bases; junction bases not matched to a gene: 3. The CDR3 reads CASSLGTSGIHEQYF. CDR3 coding DNA: TGCGCCAGCAGCTTGGGGACTAGCGGGATCCACGAGCAGTACTTC. Full variable domain (rest looked up from reference TRBV5-1 and TRBJ2-7): KAGVTQTPRYLIKTRGQQVTLSCSPISGHRSVSWYQQTPGQGLQFLFEYFSETQRNKGNFPGRFSGRQFSNSRSEMNVSTLELGDSALYLCASSLGTSGIHEQYFGPGTRLTVT.

This clone has a single count. This rearrangement joins TRBV6-5 to TRBJ1-2; a weak D match, TRBD1 (6 bases). Germline CDR1 reads MNHEY; CDR2 reads SVGAGI. Trimming removed 0 bases at V and 13 bases at J, with 18 bases between. CDR3 length: 14 residues. DNA of the CDR3: TGTGCCAGCAGTTACTCGAGGACAGTTCCCTTCTTCACCTTC. Its protein is CASSYSRTVPFFTF.

The chain carries TRBV19 and TRBJ2-1, with no clear D. V gave up 1 base and J gave up 7 bases, with 2 bases separating them. The germline V gene encodes CDR1 LNHDA and CDR2 SQIVND (reference sequence). The CDR3 length is 11 residues. In nucleotides, the CDR3 is TGTGCCAGTAGTATAGCTAATGAGCAGTTCTTC. It specifies CASSIANEQFF.

The chain employs TRBV19 and TRBJ2-7; 8 bases align to TRBD1. V lost 5 bases, J lost 0 bases, and 9 bases stayed unmatched. Germline-derived CDR1 and CDR2 are LNHDA and SQIVND (reference sequence). The CDR3 has 16 residues. CDR3 sequence: CASSRTGTGLSYEQYF. The CDR3 DNA reads as TGTGCCAGTAGTCGGACCGGGACAGGACTCTCCTACGAGCAGTACTTC.

The rearrangement links TRBV6-5 to TRBJ1-1; tentative D call: TRBD1 (5 bases). V lost 6 bases and J lost 11, with 19 bases in between. CDR3 length: 13 residues. Germline loops: CDR1 MNHEY, CDR2 SVGAGI. The CDR3 nucleotides read TGTGCCAGCAGGCCGGGGAGGGGCCCGGAGGCTTTCTTT. As protein: CASRPGRGPEAFF.

The sample holds one count of this clone. This sequence joins TRBV5-1 and TRBJ1-3; 10 bases fit TRBD1. The CDR3 totals 16 residues. CDR1 is SGHRS and CDR2 is YFSETQ in the germline V gene. The junction had 7 bases not matched to a gene; V was cut back by 4 bases and J by 3 bases. The CDR3 region is CASSGGGTGDGNTIYF. CDR3 coding DNA: TGCGCCAGCAGCGGTGGGGGGACAGGGGATGGAAACACCATATATTTT.

V usage is TRBV4-1 and J usage is TRBJ2-5; 11 nucleotides agree with TRBD1. CDR3 length: 17 amino acids. V trimming: 3 bases; J trimming: 4 bases; junction bases outside the gene matches: 10. Germline assignment: CDR1 MGHRA and CDR2 YSYEKL. This CDR3 is CASSHPKAGTGGETQYF. The CDR3 DNA is TGCGCCAGCAGCCACCCCAAGGCCGGGACAGGGGGAGAGACCCAGTACTTC.

The J gene is TRBJ2-4, the V gene TRBV6-1; D perhaps matches TRBD2 (6 bases). Trimming stripped 2 bases from V and 0 bases from J, with 8 bases between. The CDR3 totals 15 residues. Germline assignment: CDR1 MNHNS and CDR2 SASEGT. CDR3 DNA sequence: TGTGCCAGCAGTGAACCGGGACTAGCCAAAAACATTCAGTACTTC. Translated, it gives CASSEPGLAKNIQYF.

The V call is TRBV7-9, the J call TRBJ2-7, with TRBD2 identical over 10 bases. V shed 5 bases, J shed 0 bases, and the junction held 7 bases outside the gene matches. CDR1 is SEHNR and CDR2 is FQNEAQ in the germline V gene (reference sequence). The CDR3 is 16 residues long. The DNA for the CDR3 is TGTGCCAGCAGCGCAAATCCTAGCGGGAGCTCCTACGAGCAGTACTTC. Its protein product is CASSANPSGSSYEQYF.

V and J are TRBV7-8 and TRBJ1-5; 8 positions match TRBD1. V shed 3 bases and J 0 bases; nucleotides not matched to a gene: 7. Germline assignment: CDR1 SGHVS and CDR2 FQNEAQ. This CDR3 comprises 17 residues. CDR3 coding DNA: TGTGCCAGCAGCTTCAGGGGGCGGGCGGGTAGCAATCAGCCCCAGCATTTT. Translated: CASSFRGRAGSNQPQHF.